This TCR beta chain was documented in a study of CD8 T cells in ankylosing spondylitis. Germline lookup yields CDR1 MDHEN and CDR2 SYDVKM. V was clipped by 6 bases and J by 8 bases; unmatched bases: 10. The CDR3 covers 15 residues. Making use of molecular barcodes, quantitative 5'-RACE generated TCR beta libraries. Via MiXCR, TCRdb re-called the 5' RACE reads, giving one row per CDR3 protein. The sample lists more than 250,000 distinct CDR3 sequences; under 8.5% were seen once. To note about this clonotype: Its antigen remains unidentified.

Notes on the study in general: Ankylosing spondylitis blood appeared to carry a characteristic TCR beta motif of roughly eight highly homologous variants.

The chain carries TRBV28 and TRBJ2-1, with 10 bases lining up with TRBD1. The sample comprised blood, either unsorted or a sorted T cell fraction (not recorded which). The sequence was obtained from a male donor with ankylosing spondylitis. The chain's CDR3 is CASRPGTGALDEQFF. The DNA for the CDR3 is TGTGCCAGCAGACCCGGGACAGGGGCTCTCGATGAGCAGTTCTTC.